These 9 T cell receptor beta chains share one sample of origin, sequenced in a study of blood T cell repertoires in COVID-19. Repertoires were generated with immunoSEQ multiplex PCR, while TCRdb's copy carries only in-frame clones and drops some. The sample holds 150,000 to 200,000 clones, about 80% seen once. Sequencing was carried out using peripheral blood. The receptors were sampled from a man aged 55-75 years with acute or convalescent COVID-19.

The chain recombines TRBV25-1 with TRBJ1-5; D is unresolved. In germline, CDR1 is MGHDK, CDR2 SYGVNS. The CDR3 is made up of 16 amino acids. Trimming pared 1 base from V and 2 bases from J, leaving 12 bases between. The CDR3 loop is CASSESGGSGNQPQHF. The CDR3 DNA sequence: TGTGCCAGCAGTGAATCGGGAGGCAGTGGCAATCAGCCCCAGCATTTT.

The chain combines TRBV4-1 with TRBJ2-7, with TRBD1 matching 7 bases. The CDR3 sequence is 15 residues long. Germline trimming cut 1 base from V and 2 bases from J; bases unmatched to any gene: 5. Germline V gives CDR1 MGHRA, CDR2 YSYEKL. In nucleotides, the CDR3 is TGCGCCAGCAGCCAAGCTAGTCAGGGGGCCTACGAGCAGTACTTC. The encoded protein is CASSQASQGAYEQYF.

This clone was found a few times. The chain recombines TRBV7-8 with TRBJ2-5; D remains ambiguous. With 5 bases removed from V and 2 bases from J, the gap between germline ends came to 9 bases. Germline V CDR1 and CDR2: SGHVS, FQNEAQ. This CDR3 contains 13 residues. The CDR3 reads CASSVELQETQYF. Here the CDR3 DNA reads TGTGCCAGCAGCGTAGAACTACAAGAGACCCAGTACTTC.

The chain links TRBV5-1 to TRBJ1-2; TRBD1 agrees at 12 bases. CDR3 length equals 17 residues. V trimming: 0 bases; J trimming: 5 bases; junction bases outside the gene matches: 8. Germline CDR1 and CDR2: SGHRS and YFSETQ. The CDR3 sequence: CASSLAGQGARGYGYTF. The CDR3 DNA follows: TGCGCCAGCAGCTTGGCGGGACAGGGGGCGCGGGGTTATGGCTACACCTTC.

This clone was observed a handful of times. The chain is built from TRBV4-3 and TRBJ1-2; a possible D gene is TRBD1 (6 bases). The CDR3 covers 15 residues. V shed 4 bases and J shed 4 bases, with 16 bases lying between them. Germline assignment: CDR1 LGHNA and CDR2 YSLEER. Here the CDR3 DNA reads TGCGCCAGCAGCCCTCATAGGGGAGGGGGCTATGGCTACACCTTC. As protein: CASSPHRGGGYGYTF.

The CDR3 region is CASSVQRGGYYEQFF. The CDR3 DNA follows: TGTGCCAGTAGTGTCCAGCGGGGGGGCTATTATGAGCAGTTCTTC. The chain employs TRBV19 and TRBJ2-1, with 10 bases aligning to TRBD2. CDR1 is LNHDA, CDR2 SQIVND, per germline (reference sequence). The CDR3 contains 15 residues. The V segment lost 5 bases and the J segment 8 bases; nucleotides outside the gene matches: 9.

The rearrangement joins TRBV15 to TRBJ1-3; D possibly corresponds to TRBD1 (5 bases). The CDR3 sequence is 16 residues long. Trimming took off 3 bases at V and 0 bases at J, with 12 bases between the two ends. CDR1 and CDR2 (germline): LNHNV, YYDKDF (reference sequence). The CDR3 spells CATSRGGDRSGNTIYF. CDR3 DNA sequence: TGTGCCACCAGCAGGGGGGGGGACCGCTCTGGAAACACCATATATTTT.

This clone was observed once. J is TRBJ1-2 and V is TRBV6-5, with 7 bases matching TRBD1. This CDR3 has 14 residues. With V trimmed by 5 bases and J by 4 bases, 7 bases remained unmatched. The germline V gene encodes CDR1 MNHEY and CDR2 SVGAGI. Here the CDR3 DNA reads TGTGCCAGCAGTCTTGGACAGGCCACCTATGGCTACACCTTC. Its translation: CASSLGQATYGYTF.

The rearrangement uses TRBV19 and TRBJ1-1; 7 nucleotides align to TRBD1. V was clipped by 7 bases and J by 5 bases; unmatched bases: 7. The CDR3 is made up of 13 amino acids. Germline values: CDR1 LNHDA, CDR2 SQIVND (reference sequence). DNA of the CDR3: TGTGCCAGTATTAGGGGGCTGGGGACTGAAGCTTTCTTT. Its translation: CASIRGLGTEAFF.